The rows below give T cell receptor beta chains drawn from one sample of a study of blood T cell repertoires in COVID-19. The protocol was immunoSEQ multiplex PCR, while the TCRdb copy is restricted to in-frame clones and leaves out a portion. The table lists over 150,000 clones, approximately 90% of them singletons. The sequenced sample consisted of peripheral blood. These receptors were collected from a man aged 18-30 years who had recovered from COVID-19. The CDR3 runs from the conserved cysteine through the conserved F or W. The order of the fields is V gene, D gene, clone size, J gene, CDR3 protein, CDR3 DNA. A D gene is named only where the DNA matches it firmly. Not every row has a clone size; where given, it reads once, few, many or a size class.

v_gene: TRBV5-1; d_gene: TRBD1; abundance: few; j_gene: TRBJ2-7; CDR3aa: CASNRGTGGSYEQYF; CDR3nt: TGCGCCAGCAATAGGGGGACAGGGGGTAGCTACGAGCAGTACTTC
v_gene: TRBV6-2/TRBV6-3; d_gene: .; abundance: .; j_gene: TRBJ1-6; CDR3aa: CASSYTSGRESPLHF; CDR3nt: TGTGCCAGCAGTTACACGAGCGGTCGTGAGTCACCCCTCCACTTT
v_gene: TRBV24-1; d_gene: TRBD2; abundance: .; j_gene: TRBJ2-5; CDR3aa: CATGGTSGRRLEETQYF; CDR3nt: TGTGCCACCGGCGGGACTAGCGGGAGGCGACTTGAAGAGACCCAGTACTTC
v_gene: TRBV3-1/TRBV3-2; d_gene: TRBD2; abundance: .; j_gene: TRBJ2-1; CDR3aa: CASGAAGGSYNEQFF; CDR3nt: TGTGCCAGCGGTGCGGCGGGAGGGTCCTACAATGAGCAGTTCTTC
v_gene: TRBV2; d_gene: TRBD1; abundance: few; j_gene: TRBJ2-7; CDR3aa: CASKRPGTGVHEQYF; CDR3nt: TGTGCCAGCAAGAGGCCCGGGACAGGGGTACACGAGCAGTACTTC
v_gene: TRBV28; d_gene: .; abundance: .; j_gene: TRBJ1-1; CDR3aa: CASRAPTEAFF; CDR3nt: TGTGCCAGCCGAGCCCCAACTGAAGCTTTCTTT
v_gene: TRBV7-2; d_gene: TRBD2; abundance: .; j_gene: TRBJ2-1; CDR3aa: CASSPGGSGRVHEQFF; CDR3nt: TGTGCCAGCAGCCCCGGAGGTAGCGGGAGGGTCCATGAGCAGTTCTTC
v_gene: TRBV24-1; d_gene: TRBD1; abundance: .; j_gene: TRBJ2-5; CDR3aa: CATSRQGNTETQYF; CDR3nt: TGTGCCACCAGTCGACAGGGGAACACAGAGACCCAGTACTTC
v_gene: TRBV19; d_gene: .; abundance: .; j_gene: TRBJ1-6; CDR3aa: CASSIGAGKSPLHF; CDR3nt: TGTGCCAGTAGTATAGGGGCAGGGAAGTCACCCCTCCACTTT
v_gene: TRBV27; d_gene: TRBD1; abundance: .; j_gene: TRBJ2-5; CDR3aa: CASRLRQGAGETQYF; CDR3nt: TGTGCCAGCAGGCTCCGACAGGGGGCTGGTGAGACCCAGTACTTC
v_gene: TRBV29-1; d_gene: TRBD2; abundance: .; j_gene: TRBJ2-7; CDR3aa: CSAGLESSYEQYF; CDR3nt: TGCAGCGCCGGACTAGAGAGCTCCTACGAGCAGTACTTC
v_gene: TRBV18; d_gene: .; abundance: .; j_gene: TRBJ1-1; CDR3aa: CASSPVSGLNTEAFF; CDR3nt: TGTGCCAGCTCACCAGTATCGGGGTTGAACACTGAAGCTTTCTTT
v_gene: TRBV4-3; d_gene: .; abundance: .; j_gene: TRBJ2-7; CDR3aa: CASSQAGYEQYF; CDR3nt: TGCGCCAGCAGCCAAGCGGGGTACGAGCAGTACTTC
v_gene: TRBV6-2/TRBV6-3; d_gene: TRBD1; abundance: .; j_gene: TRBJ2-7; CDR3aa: CASSHPGTGGSYEQYF; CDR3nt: TGTGCCAGCAGTCATCCCGGGACAGGGGGTTCCTACGAGCAGTACTTC
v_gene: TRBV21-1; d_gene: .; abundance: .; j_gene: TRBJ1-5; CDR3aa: CASSHRDRRGNQPQHF; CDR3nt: TGTGCCAGCAGCCACCGGGACAGAAGGGGCAATCAGCCCCAGCATTTT
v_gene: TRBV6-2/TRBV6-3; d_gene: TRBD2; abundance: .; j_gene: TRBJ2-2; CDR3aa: CASSYLGTRVTGELFF; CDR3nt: TGTGCCAGCAGTTACCTCGGGACTAGGGTAACCGGGGAGCTGTTTTTT
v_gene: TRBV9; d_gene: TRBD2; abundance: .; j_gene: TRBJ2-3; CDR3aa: CASSPGGSGLYGADTQYF; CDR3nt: TGTGCCAGCAGCCCGGGAGGGAGCGGGCTCTACGGGGCAGATACGCAGTATTTT
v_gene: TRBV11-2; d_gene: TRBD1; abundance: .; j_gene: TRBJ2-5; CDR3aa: CASSSTTGDGGTQYF; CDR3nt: TGTGCCAGCAGCTCAACAACAGGGGACGGCGGGACCCAGTACTTC
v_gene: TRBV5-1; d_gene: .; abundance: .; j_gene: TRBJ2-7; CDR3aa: CASSQGGPFEQYF; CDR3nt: TGCGCCAGCAGCCAAGGGGGTCCGTTCGAGCAGTACTTC
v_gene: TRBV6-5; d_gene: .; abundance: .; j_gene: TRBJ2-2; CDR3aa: CASSRRGNTGELFF; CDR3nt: TGTGCCAGCAGTAGAAGGGGAAACACCGGGGAGCTGTTTTTT
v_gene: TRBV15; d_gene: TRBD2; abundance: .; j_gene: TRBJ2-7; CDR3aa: CATSRETSGTYEQYF; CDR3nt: TGTGCCACCAGCAGAGAAACTAGCGGGACTTACGAGCAGTACTTC
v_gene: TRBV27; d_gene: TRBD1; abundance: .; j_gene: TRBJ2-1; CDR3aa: CASTGGSGSYNEQFF; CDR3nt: TGTGCCAGTACAGGGGGGTCGGGCTCCTACAATGAGCAGTTCTTC
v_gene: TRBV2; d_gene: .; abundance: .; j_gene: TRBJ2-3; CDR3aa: CASNLWVGGTDTQYF; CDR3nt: TGTGCCAGCAACCTATGGGTCGGAGGGACAGATACGCAGTATTTT
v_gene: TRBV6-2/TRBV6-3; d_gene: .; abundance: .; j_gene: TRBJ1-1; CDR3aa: CASSYSSVKSTGAFF; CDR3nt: TGTGCCAGCAGTTACTCGAGTGTAAAGTCCACGGGAGCTTTCTTT
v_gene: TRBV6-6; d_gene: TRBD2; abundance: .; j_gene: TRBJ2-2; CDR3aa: CASSRLAGGRLNTGELFF; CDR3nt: TGTGCCAGCAGCCGACTAGCGGGAGGGAGACTAAACACCGGGGAGCTGTTTTTT
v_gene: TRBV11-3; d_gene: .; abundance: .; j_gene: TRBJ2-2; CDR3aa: CASSPEDSNTGELFF; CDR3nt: TGTGCCAGCAGCCCCGAGGACTCGAACACCGGGGAGCTGTTTTTT
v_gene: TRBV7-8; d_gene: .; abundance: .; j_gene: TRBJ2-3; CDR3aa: CASSLAEGRTDTQYF; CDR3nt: TGTGCCAGCAGCTTAGCGGAGGGGAGGACAGATACGCAGTATTTT
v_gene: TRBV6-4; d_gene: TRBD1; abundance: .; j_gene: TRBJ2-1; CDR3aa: CASRSNLRDRDNEQFF; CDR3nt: TGTGCCAGCAGGTCTAATCTGCGGGACAGGGACAATGAGCAGTTCTTC
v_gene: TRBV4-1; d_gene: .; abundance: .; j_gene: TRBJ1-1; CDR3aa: CASSQDVMGPEAFF; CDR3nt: TGCGCCAGCAGCCAAGACGTCATGGGGCCTGAAGCTTTCTTT
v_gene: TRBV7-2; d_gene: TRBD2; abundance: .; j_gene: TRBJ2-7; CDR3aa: CASSLGLAGVGEQYF; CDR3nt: TGTGCCAGCAGCTTAGGACTAGCGGGAGTTGGCGAGCAGTACTTC
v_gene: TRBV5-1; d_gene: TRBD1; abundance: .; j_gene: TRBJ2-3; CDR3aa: CASSPGQGTTDTQYF; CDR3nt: TGCGCCAGCAGCCCGGGACAGGGGACCACAGATACGCAGTATTTT
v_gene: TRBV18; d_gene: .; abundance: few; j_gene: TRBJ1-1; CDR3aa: CASSPGREYGTEAFF; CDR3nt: TGTGCCAGCTCACCGGGCAGGGAATATGGCACTGAAGCTTTCTTT
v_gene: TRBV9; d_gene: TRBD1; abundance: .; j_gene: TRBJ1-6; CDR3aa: CASSVGQGGSPLHF; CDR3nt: TGTGCCAGCAGCGTCGGACAGGGTGGTTCACCCCTCCACTTT
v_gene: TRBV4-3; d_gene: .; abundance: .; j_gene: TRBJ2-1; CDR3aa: CASSQDGGGNEQFF; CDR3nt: TGCGCCAGCAGCCAAGATGGCGGTGGGAATGAGCAGTTCTTC
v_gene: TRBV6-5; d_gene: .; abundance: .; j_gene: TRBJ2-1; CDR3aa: CASTEATINSEQFF; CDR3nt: TGTGCCAGCACGGAGGCCACAATAAACTCTGAGCAGTTCTTC
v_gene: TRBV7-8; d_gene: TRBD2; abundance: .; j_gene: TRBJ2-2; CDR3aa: CASSVGTSTTTGELFF; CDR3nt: TGTGCCAGCAGCGTAGGGACTAGTACAACCACCGGGGAGCTGTTTTTT
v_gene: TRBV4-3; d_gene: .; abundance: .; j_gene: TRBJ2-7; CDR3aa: CASSQDPNYEQYF; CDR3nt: TGCGCCAGCAGCCAAGATCCTAACTACGAGCAGTACTTC
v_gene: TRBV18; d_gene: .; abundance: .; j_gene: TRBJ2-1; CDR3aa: CASSPGLVGEQFF; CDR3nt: TGTGCCAGCTCACCGGGACTCGTAGGTGAGCAGTTCTTC
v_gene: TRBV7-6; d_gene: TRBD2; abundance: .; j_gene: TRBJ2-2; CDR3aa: CASSSGTSDTGELFF; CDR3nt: TGTGCCAGCAGCTCAGGGACTAGCGACACCGGGGAGCTGTTTTTT
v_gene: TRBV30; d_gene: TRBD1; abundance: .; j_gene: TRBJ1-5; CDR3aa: CAWGDRGLQPQHF; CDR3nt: TGTGCCTGGGGGGACAGGGGGCTTCAGCCCCAGCATTTT
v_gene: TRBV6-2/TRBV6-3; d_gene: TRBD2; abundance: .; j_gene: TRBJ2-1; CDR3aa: CASSPISGRAQVEQFF; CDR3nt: TGTGCCAGCAGTCCCATCAGCGGGAGGGCCCAAGTTGAGCAGTTCTTC
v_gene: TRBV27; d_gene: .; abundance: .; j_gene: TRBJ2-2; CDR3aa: CASSLSNRITGELFF; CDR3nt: TGTGCCAGCAGTTTATCGAACAGGATCACCGGGGAGCTGTTTTTT
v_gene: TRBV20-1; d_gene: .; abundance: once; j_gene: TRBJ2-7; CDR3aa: CSASGPTGREQYF; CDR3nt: TGCAGTGCTAGTGGGCCTACGGGGAGGGAGCAGTACTTC
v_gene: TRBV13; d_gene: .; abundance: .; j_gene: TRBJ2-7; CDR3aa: CASSLAKTHYEQYF; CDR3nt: TGTGCCAGCAGCTTAGCTAAGACTCACTACGAGCAGTACTTC
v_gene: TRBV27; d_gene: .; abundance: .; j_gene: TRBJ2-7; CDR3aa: CASSLRIFDYEQYF; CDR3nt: TGTGCCAGCAGTTTGAGGATTTTCGACTACGAGCAGTACTTC
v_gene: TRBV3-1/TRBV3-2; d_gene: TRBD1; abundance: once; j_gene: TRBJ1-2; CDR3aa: CASSLDRGGYGYTF; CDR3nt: TGTGCCAGCAGCCTGGACAGGGGAGGCTATGGCTACACCTTC